This T cell receptor beta chain was retrieved from a study of T cell changes during pregnancy in multiple sclerosis. TCRdb's copy holds only in-frame clones and misses some; the assay was immunoSEQ multiplex PCR. Of under 40,000 clones in the sample, roughly 89% were seen once. Material: CD4+ T cells from peripheral blood mononuclear cells, obtained before pregnancy. The clonotype comes from a female donor with multiple sclerosis, enrolled in a pregnancy study.

CDR3 nucleotides: TGTGCCAGCAGCCCGACTAGCTTCCGGGCCGGGGAGCTGTTTTTT. As protein: CASSPTSFRAGELFF. V usage is TRBV7-9 and J usage is TRBJ2-2; 7 nucleotides match TRBD2. Germline CDR1 and CDR2: SEHNR and FQNEAQ (reference sequence). The CDR3 spans 15 residues. With 5 bases clipped from V and 6 bases from J, the junction kept 9 bases outside the gene matches.